This entry describes one T cell receptor beta chain. Its antigen remains unidentified. As defined, naive CD8 cells were CD45RO-negative and positively selected for CCR7, with terminally differentiated effector memory CD45RA+ cells excluded. Germline CDR1 is SGHRS and CDR2 is YFSETQ. The CDR3 runs 13 residues. V gave up 3 bases and J gave up 7 bases, with 11 bases separating them. The repertoire was sequenced with immunoSEQ multiplex PCR; TCRdb's copy has only in-frame clones and lacks some. The sample holds roughly 2.1 million clones; approximately 94% are singletons and the top ten take approximately 1.7%. The data were obtained in a study of shared clonotypes between healthy human individuals. General observations from the study: Sharing across four donors was seen in roughly 5.2% of naive CD4 clonotypes. Larger estimated richness was generally seen in naive subsets than in memory subsets.

Sample: naive CD8+ T cells from PBMCs. The TCR originated in a young man in good health. Some clones in this sample may be carry-over from other donors' samples. This chain connects TRBV5-1 to TRBJ2-1; D is unclear. The CDR3 nucleotides are TGCGCCAGCAGCTGGGCGCCCGGGAATGAGCAGTTCTTC. Amino acids: CASSWAPGNEQFF.